A selection of T cell receptor beta chains follows, all from one sample in a study of T cell responses to AZD1222 COVID-19 vaccine. Repertoires were generated with immunoSEQ multiplex PCR, while TCRdb's copy carries only in-frame clones and drops some. The table has approximately 200,000 clones, over 85% seen once. Here the sequenced sample was peripheral blood, taken 28 days after the second AZD1222 dose. The receptors here all came from an adult who received the AZD1222 COVID-19 vaccine. Both conserved end residues are part of each CDR3. The D gene is left open where the match is weak. Clone size, where shown, is once, few, many, or a class for clones that have expanded.

V	J	D	size	DNA	CDR3
TRBV19	TRBJ2-6	.	.	TGTGCCAGTAGACTCCAGGGTTCCGATGGGGCCAACGTCCTGACTTTC	CASRLQGSDGANVLTF
TRBV4-3	TRBJ2-7	.	.	TGCGCCAGCAGCCCCGGGCAGGGCCCCTCCTACGAGCAGTACTTC	CASSPGQGPSYEQYF
TRBV7-8	TRBJ1-6	TRBD1	.	TGTGCCAGCAGCCCAGTGGACAGGGGAAGTAGCTCACCCCTCCACTTT	CASSPVDRGSSSPLHF
TRBV27	TRBJ1-2	.	.	TGTGCCAGCCGCAACCGGATGAACGATGGCTACACCTTC	CASRNRMNDGYTF
TRBV15	TRBJ1-5	TRBD1	once	TGTGCCACCAGCAGAGACCCGGGACAGGGGCTTAATCAGCCCCAGCATTTT	CATSRDPGQGLNQPQHF
TRBV29-1	TRBJ1-4	TRBD1	once	TGCAGCGTCGGCTCCGGGACAGGGAGTGAAAAACTGTTTTTT	CSVGSGTGSEKLFF
TRBV4-2	TRBJ1-1	TRBD1	.	TGTGCCAGCAGCCAAGGGGACAGGGGGGACACTGAAGCTTTCTTT	CASSQGDRGDTEAFF
TRBV30	TRBJ1-6	TRBD1	.	TGTGCCTGGAGCTACAGGGGAAATTCACCCCTCCACTTT	CAWSYRGNSPLHF
TRBV5-4	TRBJ1-2	.	.	TGTGCCAGCACCGCGTTCGGCCCAGCCTACACCTTC	CASTAFGPAYTF
TRBV12-3/TRBV12-4	TRBJ1-1	.	.	TGTGCCAGCAGTTTTTGGGGCATCACTGAAGCTTTCTTT	CASSFWGITEAFF
TRBV2	TRBJ1-2	.	.	TGTGCCAGCAGTGGGGCGGGAAAAGTCTATGGCTACACCTTC	CASSGAGKVYGYTF
TRBV24-1	TRBJ2-3	TRBD2	.	TGTGCCACCAGTGATGTAGGGAGCGGGGGGCAGTATTTT	CATSDVGSGGQYF
TRBV7-2	TRBJ2-3	.	few	TGTGCCAGCAGGCCCGGAGGCGGAGATACGCAGTATTTT	CASRPGGGDTQYF
TRBV30	TRBJ1-1	.	.	TGTGCCTGGACCCACCCTGGACGGACGGGAAACACTGAAGCTTTCTTT	CAWTHPGRTGNTEAFF
TRBV7-7	TRBJ2-5	.	.	TGTGCCAGCAGCGCAAGACCAGGGGTAGAGACCCAGTACTTC	CASSARPGVETQYF
TRBV12-3/TRBV12-4	TRBJ1-5	.	.	TGTGCCAGCAGCCGTTGGTTAAATCAGCCCCAGCATTTT	CASSRWLNQPQHF
TRBV6-6	TRBJ1-4	.	.	TGTGCCAGCAGCCCGACGACTAGTGAAAAACTGTTTTTT	CASSPTTSEKLFF
TRBV9	TRBJ1-1	.	.	TGTGCCAGCAGCCCGGGTTCGACGGGGAACACTGAAGCTTTCTTT	CASSPGSTGNTEAFF
TRBV2	TRBJ1-2	.	.	TGTGCCAGCAGTTCGTACAGTGCAGTACAGGGCTACACCTTC	CASSSYSAVQGYTF
TRBV19	TRBJ2-7	.	.	TGTGCCAGTAGTATTAATGGGATAAGCTACGAGCAGTACTTC	CASSINGISYEQYF
TRBV6-5	TRBJ2-7	.	.	TGTGCCAGTAACCGGGACATTCTCTACGAGCAGTACTTC	CASNRDILYEQYF
TRBV4-1	TRBJ2-5	TRBD2	.	TGCGCCAGCAGCCAAGTGGAAGCGGGGGGTGGGGAGACCCAGTACTTC	CASSQVEAGGGETQYF
TRBV5-1	TRBJ1-1	.	.	TGCGCCAGCAGCTTCTCCACCACTGAAGCTTTCTTT	CASSFSTTEAFF
TRBV30	TRBJ2-7	.	.	TGTGCCTCCGAAATGGGCACGGCCTACGAGCAGTACTTC	CASEMGTAYEQYF
TRBV4-2	TRBJ2-1	.	once	TGTGCCAGCAGCCAAGATGCGCCTTACACATACAATGAGCAGTTCTTC	CASSQDAPYTYNEQFF
TRBV27	TRBJ1-2	.	.	TGTGCCAGCAGTGGGTCGAGTGCTAACTATGGCTACACCTTC	CASSGSSANYGYTF
TRBV28	TRBJ1-4	.	.	TGTGCCAGCTTAGGGAGGCTTGGTGAACTGTTTTTT	CASLGRLGELFF
TRBV19	TRBJ1-6	.	.	TGTGCCAGTAGACAGGGTGGGGATAATTCACCCCTCCACTTT	CASRQGGDNSPLHF